These 8 T cell receptor beta chains share one sample of origin, sequenced in a study of siplizumab effects on memory and regulatory T cells. Sequencing used immunoSEQ multiplex PCR; TCRdb keeps in-frame clones, though not all of them. The sample contains over 70,000 clones, about 95% of which appear only once. Sequenced input: CD8+ T cells sorted from blood. All receptors come from a human donor in good health.

The V call is TRBV28, the J call TRBJ2-1; a weak D match, TRBD1 (6 bases). Trimming shortened V by 8 bases and J by 4 bases, and 18 bases separated the two germline ends. This CDR3 spans 15 amino acids. Germline loops: CDR1 MDHEN, CDR2 SYDVKM. The DNA of the CDR3 is TGTGCCAGCGCACAGAGGTGGACAGCATACAATGAGCAGTTCTTC. Translated: CASAQRWTAYNEQFF.

The chain combines TRBV9 with TRBJ1-2; possible D gene TRBD1, 6 bases. The V and J ends lost 3 bases and 3 bases respectively, with 15 bases between them. The CDR3 runs to 15 residues. CDR1 is SGDLS and CDR2 is YYNGEE in the germline V gene. This CDR3 reads CASSGAQGGDYGYTF. CDR3 in DNA: TGTGCCAGCAGCGGGGCACAGGGCGGCGACTATGGCTACACCTTC.

This clone was seen just once. The genes are TRBV10-1 and TRBJ2-7; D is possibly TRBD2 (5 bases). Germline values: CDR1 WNHNN, CDR2 SYGVQD (reference sequence). V was cut by 0 bases and J by 1 base, with 10 bases left in between. The CDR3 has 15 residues. The CDR3 here is CASSESGSGSYEQYF. CDR3 in DNA: TGCGCCAGCAGTGAGTCGGGGAGCGGATCCTACGAGCAGTACTTC.

The chain employs TRBV27 and TRBJ2-1, with 11 bases aligning to TRBD1. CDR1 and CDR2 from the germline V gene are MNHEY and SMNVEV (reference sequence). The V segment lost 4 bases and the J segment 2 bases; nucleotides outside the gene matches: 7. The CDR3 spans 17 residues. The CDR3 here is CASSSPGQGATYNEQFF. The CDR3 DNA follows: TGTGCCAGCAGTTCCCCCGGACAGGGGGCTACCTACAATGAGCAGTTCTTC.

This chain links TRBV9 with TRBJ1-5; TRBD1 is a possible D gene (5 bases). CDR3 length: 15 residues. Germline V CDR1 and CDR2: SGDLS, YYNGEE. The V and J ends lost 0 bases and 7 bases respectively, with 14 bases between them. The CDR3 DNA follows: TGTGCCAGCAGCGTAGCAGGGAATTCTGAGCAGCCCCAGCATTTT. Residues: CASSVAGNSEQPQHF. The full variable domain, in which reference TRBV9 and TRBJ1-5 provide the parts outside the CDR3, is DSGVTQTPKHLITATGQRVTLRCSPRSGDLSVYWYQQSLDQGLQFLIQYYNGEERAKGNILERFSAQQFPDLHSELNLSSLELGDSALYFCASSVAGNSEQPQHFGDGTRLSIL.

This chain uses TRBV19 with TRBJ2-1; D could derive from TRBD1 or TRBD2 (5 bases each). Trimming cost V 5 bases and J 9 bases, with 14 bases left between them. There are 13 residues in the CDR3. Germline V lookup: CDR1 LNHDA, CDR2 SQIVND (reference sequence). CDR3 in DNA: TGTGCCAGTAGTTGGGGGTCTAGCCGTGAGCAGTTCTTC. Residues: CASSWGSSREQFF.

This clone was recorded only once. The chain recombines TRBV19 with TRBJ2-3; TRBD2 matches 8 bases. The V gene's germline CDR1 is LNHDA and CDR2 SQIVND (reference sequence). V trimming: 5 bases; J trimming: 1 base; junction bases outside the gene matches: 8. The CDR3 has 16 residues. The CDR3 bases are TGTGCCAGTAGTTACAAGCGGGAGCTTCGCACAGATACGCAGTATTTT. Its protein product is CASSYKRELRTDTQYF.

This clone has just one count. J is TRBJ2-2 and V is TRBV5-6; 7 nucleotides line up with TRBD1. The CDR3 runs to 16 residues. CDR1 and CDR2 from the germline V gene are SGHDT and YYEEEE. V lost 7 bases and J lost 4; bases outside the gene matches: 13. The CDR3 sequence: CASGPIRDSRTGELFF. CDR3 DNA: TGTGCCAGCGGACCAATCCGGGACAGTCGCACCGGGGAGCTGTTTTTT.